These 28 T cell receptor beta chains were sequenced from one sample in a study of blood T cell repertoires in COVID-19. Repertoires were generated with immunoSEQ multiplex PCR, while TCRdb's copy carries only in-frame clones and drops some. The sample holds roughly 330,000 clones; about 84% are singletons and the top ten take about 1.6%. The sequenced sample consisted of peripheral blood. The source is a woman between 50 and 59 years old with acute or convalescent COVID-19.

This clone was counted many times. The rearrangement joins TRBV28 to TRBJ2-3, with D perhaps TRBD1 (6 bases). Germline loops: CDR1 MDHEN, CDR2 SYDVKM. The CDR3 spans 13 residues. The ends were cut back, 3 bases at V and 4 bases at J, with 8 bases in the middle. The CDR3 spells CASSLRTADTQYF. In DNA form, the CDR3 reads TGTGCCAGCAGTTTGAGGACAGCAGATACGCAGTATTTT.

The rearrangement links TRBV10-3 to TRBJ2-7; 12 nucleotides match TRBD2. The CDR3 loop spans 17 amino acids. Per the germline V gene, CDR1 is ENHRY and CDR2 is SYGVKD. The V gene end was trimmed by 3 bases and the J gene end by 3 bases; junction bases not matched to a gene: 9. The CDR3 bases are TGTGCCATCAGTGACCAAAGACTAGCGGGAGTGGACTACGAGCAGTACTTC. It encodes CAISDQRLAGVDYEQYF.

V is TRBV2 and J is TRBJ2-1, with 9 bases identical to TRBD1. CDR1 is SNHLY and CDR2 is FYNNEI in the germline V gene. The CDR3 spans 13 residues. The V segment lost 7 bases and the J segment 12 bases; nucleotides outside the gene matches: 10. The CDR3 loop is CASTLGQGMGQFF. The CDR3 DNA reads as TGTGCCAGCACCTTGGGACAGGGCATGGGGCAGTTCTTC.

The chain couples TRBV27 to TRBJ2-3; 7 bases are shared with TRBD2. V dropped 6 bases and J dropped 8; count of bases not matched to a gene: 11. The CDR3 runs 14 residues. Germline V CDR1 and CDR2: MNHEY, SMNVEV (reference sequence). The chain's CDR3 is CASSPSLTSPTQYF. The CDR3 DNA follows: TGTGCCAGCAGCCCTTCCCTGACTAGCCCTACGCAGTATTTT.

CDR3 in amino acids: CASSLLRTPTLHF. The CDR3 DNA reads as TGTGCCAGTAGTCTCCTCAGGACACCCACCCTCCACTTT. The chain recombines TRBV19 with TRBJ1-6; a weak D match, TRBD1 (5 bases). With 5 bases removed from V and 14 bases from J, the gap between germline ends came to 16 bases. CDR1 and CDR2 (germline): LNHDA, SQIVND (reference sequence). This CDR3 contains 13 residues. Based on the CDR3 plus reference TRBV19 and TRBJ1-6, the full variable domain is DGGITQSPKYLFRKEGQNVTLSCEQNLNHDAMYWYRQDPGQGLRLIYYSQIVNDFQKGDIAEGYSVSREKKESFPLTVTSAQKNPTAFYLCASSLLRTPTLHFGNGTRLTVT.

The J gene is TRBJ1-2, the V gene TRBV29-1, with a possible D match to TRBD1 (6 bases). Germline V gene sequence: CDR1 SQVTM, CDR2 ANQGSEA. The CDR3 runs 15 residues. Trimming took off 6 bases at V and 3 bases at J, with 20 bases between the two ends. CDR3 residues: CSVRAHRAGDYGYTF. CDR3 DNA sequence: TGCAGCGTAAGGGCCCACAGGGCTGGGGACTATGGCTACACCTTC.

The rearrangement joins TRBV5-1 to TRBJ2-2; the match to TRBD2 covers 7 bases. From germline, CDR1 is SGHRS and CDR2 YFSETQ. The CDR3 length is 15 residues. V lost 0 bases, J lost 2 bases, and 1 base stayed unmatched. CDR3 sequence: CASSLGGSNTGELFF. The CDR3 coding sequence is TGCGCCAGCAGCTTGGGCGGGAGTAACACCGGGGAGCTGTTTTTT.

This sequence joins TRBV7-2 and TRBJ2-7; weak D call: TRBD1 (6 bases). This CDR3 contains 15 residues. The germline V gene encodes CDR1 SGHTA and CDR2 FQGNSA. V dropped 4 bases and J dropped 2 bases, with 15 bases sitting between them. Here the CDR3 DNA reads TGTGCCAGCAGCTCCCCCCGAGACAGGCCCTACGAGCAGTACTTC. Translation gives CASSSPRDRPYEQYF.

The CDR3 sequence: CASSVRLAASTDTQYF. The DNA of the CDR3 is TGTGCCAGCAGCGTAAGACTAGCAGCAAGCACAGATACGCAGTATTTT. The J gene is TRBJ2-3, the V gene TRBV7-3; TRBD2 agrees at 7 bases. Germline V lookup: CDR1 SGHTA, CDR2 FQGTGA. CDR3 length: 16 amino acids. V lost 5 bases, J lost 0 bases, and 8 bases stayed unmatched.

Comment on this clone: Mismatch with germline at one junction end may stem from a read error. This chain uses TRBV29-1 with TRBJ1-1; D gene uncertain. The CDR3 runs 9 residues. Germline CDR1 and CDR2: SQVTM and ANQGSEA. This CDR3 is CSVGTGAFF. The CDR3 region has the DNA TGCAGCGTTGGGACTGGAGCTTTCTTT.

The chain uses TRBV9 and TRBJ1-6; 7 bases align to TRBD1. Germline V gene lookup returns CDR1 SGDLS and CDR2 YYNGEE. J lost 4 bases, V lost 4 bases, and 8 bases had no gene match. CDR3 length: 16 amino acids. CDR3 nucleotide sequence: TGTGCCAGCAGCCTGACGGGACAGCGTTATAATTCACCCCTCCACTTT. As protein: CASSLTGQRYNSPLHF.

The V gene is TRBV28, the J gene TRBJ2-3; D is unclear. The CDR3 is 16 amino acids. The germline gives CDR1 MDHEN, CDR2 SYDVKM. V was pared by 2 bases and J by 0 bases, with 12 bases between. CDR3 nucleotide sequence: TGTGCCAGCAGTTTAGGTAGAGGTTTGAGCACAGATACGCAGTATTTT. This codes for CASSLGRGLSTDTQYF.

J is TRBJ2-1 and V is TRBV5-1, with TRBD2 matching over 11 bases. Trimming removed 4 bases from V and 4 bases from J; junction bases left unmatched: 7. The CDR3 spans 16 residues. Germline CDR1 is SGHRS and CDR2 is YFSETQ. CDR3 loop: CASSAPGTSGYNEQFF. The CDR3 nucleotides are TGCGCCAGCAGCGCACCCGGGACTAGCGGATACAATGAGCAGTTCTTC.

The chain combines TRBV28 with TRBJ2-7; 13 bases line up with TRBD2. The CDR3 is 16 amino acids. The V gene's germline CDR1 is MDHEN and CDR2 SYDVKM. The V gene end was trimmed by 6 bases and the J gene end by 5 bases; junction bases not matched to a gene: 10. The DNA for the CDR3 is TGTGCCAGCAGGCGGACTAGCGGGAGTTTAATCCACGAGCAGTACTTC. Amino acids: CASRRTSGSLIHEQYF.

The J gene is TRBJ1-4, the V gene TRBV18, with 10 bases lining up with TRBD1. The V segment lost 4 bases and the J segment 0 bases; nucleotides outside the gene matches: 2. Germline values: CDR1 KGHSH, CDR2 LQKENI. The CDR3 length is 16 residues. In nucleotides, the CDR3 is TGTGCCAGCTCACGCGGACAGGGGGCAACTAATGAAAAACTGTTTTTT. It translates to CASSRGQGATNEKLFF. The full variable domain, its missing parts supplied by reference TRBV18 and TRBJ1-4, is NAGVMQNPRHLVRRRGQEARLRCSPMKGHSHVYWYRQLPEEGLKFMVYLQKENIIDESGMPKERFSAEFPKEGPSILRIQQVVRGDSAAYFCASSRGQGATNEKLFFGSGTQLSVL.

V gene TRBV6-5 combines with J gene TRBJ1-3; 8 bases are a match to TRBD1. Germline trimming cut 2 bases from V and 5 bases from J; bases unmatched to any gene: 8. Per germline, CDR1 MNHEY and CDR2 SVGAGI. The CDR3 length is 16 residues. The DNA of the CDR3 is TGTGCCAGCAGTTACATGGGTGGACAGGGAAGAAACACCATATATTTT. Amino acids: CASSYMGGQGRNTIYF.

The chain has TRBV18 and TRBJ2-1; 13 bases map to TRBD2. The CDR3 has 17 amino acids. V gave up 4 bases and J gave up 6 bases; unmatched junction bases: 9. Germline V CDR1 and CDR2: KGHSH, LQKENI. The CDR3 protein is CASSLTRLAGGINEQFF. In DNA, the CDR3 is TGTGCCAGCTCACTAACCAGACTAGCGGGAGGCATCAATGAGCAGTTCTTC.

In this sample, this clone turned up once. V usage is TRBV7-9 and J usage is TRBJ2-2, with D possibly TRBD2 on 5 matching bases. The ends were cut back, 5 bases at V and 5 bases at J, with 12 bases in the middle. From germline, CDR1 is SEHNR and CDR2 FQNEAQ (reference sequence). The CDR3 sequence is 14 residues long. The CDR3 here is CASSPGRRTGELFF. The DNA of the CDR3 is TGTGCCAGCAGCCCAGGAAGGAGGACCGGGGAGCTGTTTTTT.

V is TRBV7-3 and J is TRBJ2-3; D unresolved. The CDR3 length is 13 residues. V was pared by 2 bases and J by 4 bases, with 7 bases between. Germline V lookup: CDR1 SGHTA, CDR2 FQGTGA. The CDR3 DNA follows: TGTGCCAGCAGCTTAGGAGTCCCAGATACGCAGTATTTT. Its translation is CASSLGVPDTQYF.

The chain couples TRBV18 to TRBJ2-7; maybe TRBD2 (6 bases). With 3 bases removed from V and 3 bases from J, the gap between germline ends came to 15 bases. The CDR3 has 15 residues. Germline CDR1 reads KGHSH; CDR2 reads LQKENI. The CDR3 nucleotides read TGTGCCAGCTCACCTCGACTAGACTCAGACTACGAGCAGTACTTC. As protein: CASSPRLDSDYEQYF.

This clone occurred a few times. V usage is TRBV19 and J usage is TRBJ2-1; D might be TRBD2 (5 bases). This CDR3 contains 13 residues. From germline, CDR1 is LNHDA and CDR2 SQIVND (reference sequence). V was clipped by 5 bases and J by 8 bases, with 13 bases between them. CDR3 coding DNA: TGTGCCAGTAGTTCCACTAGGGATCATGAGCAGTTCTTC. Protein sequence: CASSSTRDHEQFF.

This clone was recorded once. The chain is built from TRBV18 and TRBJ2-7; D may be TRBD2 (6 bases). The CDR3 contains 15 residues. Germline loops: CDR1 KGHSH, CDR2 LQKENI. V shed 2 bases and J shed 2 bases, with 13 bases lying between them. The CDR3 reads CASSPSLGGTYEQYF. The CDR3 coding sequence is TGTGCCAGCTCACCATCGTTGGGGGGTACCTACGAGCAGTACTTC.

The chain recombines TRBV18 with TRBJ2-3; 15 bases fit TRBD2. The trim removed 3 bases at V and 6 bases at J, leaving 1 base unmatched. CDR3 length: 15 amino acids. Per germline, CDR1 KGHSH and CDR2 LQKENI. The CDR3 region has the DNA TGTGCCAGCTCACCCGGGACTAGCGGGAGGGATACGCAGTATTTT. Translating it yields CASSPGTSGRDTQYF.

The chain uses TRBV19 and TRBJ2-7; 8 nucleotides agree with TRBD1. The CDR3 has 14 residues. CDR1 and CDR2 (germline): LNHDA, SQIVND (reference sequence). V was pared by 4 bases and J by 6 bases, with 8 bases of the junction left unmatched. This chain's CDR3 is CASSKATGGTEQYF. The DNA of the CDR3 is TGTGCCAGTAGTAAGGCAACAGGGGGTACCGAGCAGTACTTC. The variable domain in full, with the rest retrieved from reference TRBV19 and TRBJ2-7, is DGGITQSPKYLFRKEGQNVTLSCEQNLNHDAMYWYRQDPGQGLRLIYYSQIVNDFQKGDIAEGYSVSREKKESFPLTVTSAQKNPTAFYLCASSKATGGTEQYFGPGTRLTVT.

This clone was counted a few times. CDR3 DNA: TGTGCCAGTAGTATTGGCGATACGCAGTATTTT. Translation: CASSIGDTQYF. This chain uses TRBV19 with TRBJ2-3; D gene unclear. This CDR3 has 11 amino acids. Trimming pared 3 bases from V and 6 bases from J, leaving 4 bases between. The germline V gene has CDR1 LNHDA and CDR2 SQIVND (reference sequence).

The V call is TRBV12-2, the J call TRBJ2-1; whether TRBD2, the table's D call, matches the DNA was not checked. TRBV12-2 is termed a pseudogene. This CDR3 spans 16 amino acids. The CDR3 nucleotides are TGTGCAAGTCGCCATCTAGCGGGACCTATTAAGAATGAGCAGTTCTTC. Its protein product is CASRHLAGPIKNEQFF.

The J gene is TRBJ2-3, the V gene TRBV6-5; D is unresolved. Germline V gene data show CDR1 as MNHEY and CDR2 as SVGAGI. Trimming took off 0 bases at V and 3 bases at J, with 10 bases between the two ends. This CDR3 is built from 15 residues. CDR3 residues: CASSYSRVETDTQYF. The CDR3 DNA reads TGTGCCAGCAGTTACTCTCGCGTTGAAACAGATACGCAGTATTTT.

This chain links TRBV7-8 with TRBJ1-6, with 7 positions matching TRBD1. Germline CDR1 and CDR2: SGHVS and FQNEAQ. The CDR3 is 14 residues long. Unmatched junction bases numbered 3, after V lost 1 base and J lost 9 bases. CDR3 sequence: CASSLVNRGSPLHF. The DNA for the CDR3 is TGTGCCAGCAGCTTAGTGAACAGGGGTTCACCCCTCCACTTT. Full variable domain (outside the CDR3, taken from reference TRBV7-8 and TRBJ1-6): GAGVSQSPRYKVAKRGQDVALRCDPISGHVSLFWYQQALGQGPEFLTYFQNEAQLDKSGLPSDRFFAERPEGSVSTLKIQRTQQEDSAVYLCASSLVNRGSPLHFGNGTRLTVT.